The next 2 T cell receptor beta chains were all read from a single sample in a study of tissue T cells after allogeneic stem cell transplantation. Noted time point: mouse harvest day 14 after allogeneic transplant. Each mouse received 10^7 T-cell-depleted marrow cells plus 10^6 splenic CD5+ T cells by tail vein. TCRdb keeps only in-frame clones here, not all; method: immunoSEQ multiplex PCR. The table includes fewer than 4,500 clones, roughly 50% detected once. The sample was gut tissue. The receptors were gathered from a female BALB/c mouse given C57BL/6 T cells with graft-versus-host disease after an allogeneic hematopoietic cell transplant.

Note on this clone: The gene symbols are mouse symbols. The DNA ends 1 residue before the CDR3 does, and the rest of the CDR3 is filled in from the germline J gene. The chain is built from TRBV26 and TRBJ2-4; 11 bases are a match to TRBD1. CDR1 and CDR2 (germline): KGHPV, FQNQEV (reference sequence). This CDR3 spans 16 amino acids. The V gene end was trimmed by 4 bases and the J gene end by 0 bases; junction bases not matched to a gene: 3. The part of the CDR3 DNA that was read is TGTGCCAGCAGTCCGGGACAGGGGGGTAGTCAAAACACCTTGTAC. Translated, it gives CASSPGQGGSQNTLY. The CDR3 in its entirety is CASSPGQGGSQNTLYF.

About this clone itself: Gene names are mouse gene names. The CDR3 region is CASSRDRGHTGQLYF. CDR3 bases read: TGTGCTAGCAGTAGGGACAGGGGGCACACCGGGCAGCTCTAC. The chain uses TRBV17 and TRBJ2-2; 11 bases agree with TRBD1. The read terminates 1 residue before the CDR3 end, so the remaining end is supplied by the germline J gene. Germline CDR1 reads MNHDT; CDR2 reads YYDKIL. V gave up 3 bases and J gave up 3 bases; unmatched junction bases: 0. This CDR3 has 15 amino acids.